Described below is a single TCR beta chain sequence and its context. The antigen remains undetermined. A read error may account for a junction end that differs from germline. CDR1 SGHRS and CDR2 YFSETQ come from the germline V gene. This CDR3 spans 15 amino acids. The sample originates from a study of CD8+ T cells in alopecia areata. Points from the study as a whole: In lesional scalp, particularly from alopecia totalis/universalis, clonality was higher than in normal scalp.

Treatment of the sample: oral pan-JAK inhibitor, 5-10 mg twice daily. Sequencing templates came from extracted RNA that was reverse transcribed into cDNA. This table comes from immunoSEQ multiplex PCR, and its TCRdb copy is limited to in-frame clones, with some not included. Seen here are just over 150,000 clones, about three fifths observed once, and the top ten hold approximately 0.91%. The clonotype was recovered from a human donor with alopecia areata. The specimen was CD4+ T cells sorted from blood, collected at week 4, from a patient treated with tofacitinib. The chain employs TRBV5-1 and TRBJ1-2; maybe TRBD1 (6 bases). The CDR3 is CASSPWTGAWYGYTF. As DNA, the CDR3 is TGTGCCAGCAGCCCCTGGACGGGGGCCTGGTATGGCTACACCTTC.